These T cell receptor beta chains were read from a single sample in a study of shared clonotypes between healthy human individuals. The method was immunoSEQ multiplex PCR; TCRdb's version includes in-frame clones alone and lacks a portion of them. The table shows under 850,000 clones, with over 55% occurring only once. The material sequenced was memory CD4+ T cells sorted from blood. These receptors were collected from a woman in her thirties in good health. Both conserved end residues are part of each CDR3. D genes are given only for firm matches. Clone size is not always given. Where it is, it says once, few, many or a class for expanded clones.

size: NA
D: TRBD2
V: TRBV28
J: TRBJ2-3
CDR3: CASSPHGPTTSGSTDTQYF
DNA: TGTGCCAGCAGCCCCCATGGACCGACGACTAGCGGGAGTACAGATACGCAGTATTTT

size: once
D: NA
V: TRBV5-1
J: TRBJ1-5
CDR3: CASSLGQMDQPQHF
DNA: TGCGCCAGCAGCTTAGGACAGATGGATCAGCCCCAGCATTTT

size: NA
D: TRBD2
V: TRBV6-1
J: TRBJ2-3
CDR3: CASRGLADPRDTQYF
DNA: TGTGCCAGCAGGGGACTAGCGGATCCGCGAGATACGCAGTATTTT

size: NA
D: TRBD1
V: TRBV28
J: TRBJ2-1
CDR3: CASRHDRGRGYNEQFF
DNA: TGTGCCAGCAGGCATGACAGGGGAAGGGGATACAATGAGCAGTTCTTC

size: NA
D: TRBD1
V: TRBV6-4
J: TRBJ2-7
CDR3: CASSDRWDRRYEQYF
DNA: TGTGCCAGCAGTGACCGATGGGACAGGAGGTACGAGCAGTACTTC

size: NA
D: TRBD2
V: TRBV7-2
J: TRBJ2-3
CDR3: CASSFGGRRGDTQYF
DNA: TGTGCCAGCAGCTTCGGCGGGAGACGTGGAGATACGCAGTATTTT

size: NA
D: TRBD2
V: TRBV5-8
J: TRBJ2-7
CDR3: CASSLGASGSRSF
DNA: TGTGCCAGCAGCTTGGGGGCTAGCGGGAGTCGTTCCTTC

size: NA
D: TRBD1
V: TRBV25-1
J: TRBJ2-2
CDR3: CARAGQGGTGELFF
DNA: TGTGCCCGGGCAGGACAGGGGGGTACCGGGGAGCTGTTTTTT

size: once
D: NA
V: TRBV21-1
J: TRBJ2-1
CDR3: CASSKAVDRDRSNEQFF
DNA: TGTGCCAGCAGCAAAGCCGTTGACAGGGACCGTAGCAATGAGCAGTTCTTC

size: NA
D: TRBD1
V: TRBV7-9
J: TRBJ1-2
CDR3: CASSPEGTGDTF
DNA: TGTGCCAGCAGCCCTGAGGGGACAGGGGATACCTTC

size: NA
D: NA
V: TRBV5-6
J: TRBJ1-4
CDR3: CASSRRVGSGEKLFF
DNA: TGTGCCAGCAGCCGGAGGGTGGGGAGTGGTGAAAAACTGTTTTTT

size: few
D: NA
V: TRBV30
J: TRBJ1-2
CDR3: CAWSTQGFYGYTF
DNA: TGTGCCTGGAGTACACAGGGCTTCTATGGCTACACCTTC

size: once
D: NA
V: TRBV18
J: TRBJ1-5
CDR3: CASSFELDNQPQHF
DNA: TGTGCCAGCTCTTTCGAGTTGGACAATCAGCCCCAGCATTTT

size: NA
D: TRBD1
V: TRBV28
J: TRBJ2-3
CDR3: CASSLSGQGRGTQYF
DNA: TGTGCCAGCAGTTTATCTGGACAGGGTCGGGGTACGCAGTATTTT

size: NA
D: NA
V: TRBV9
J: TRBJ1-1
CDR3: CASSARGFNTEAFF
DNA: TGTGCCAGCAGCGCCAGGGGCTTTAACACTGAAGCTTTCTTT

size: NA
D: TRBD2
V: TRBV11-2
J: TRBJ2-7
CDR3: CASRILAGSYEQYF
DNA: TGTGCCAGCAGAATACTAGCGGGATCCTACGAGCAGTACTTC

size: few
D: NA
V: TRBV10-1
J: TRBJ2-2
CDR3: CASSGQANTGELFF
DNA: TGCGCCAGCAGTGGCCAGGCGAACACCGGGGAGCTGTTTTTT

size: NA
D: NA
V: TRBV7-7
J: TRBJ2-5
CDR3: CASSLGSAAPQETQYF
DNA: TGTGCCAGCAGCTTAGGGTCGGCGGCCCCTCAAGAGACCCAGTACTTC

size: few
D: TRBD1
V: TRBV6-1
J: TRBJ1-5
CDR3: CASSRTGTDNQPQHF
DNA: TGTGCCAGCAGTCGGACCGGGACAGATAATCAGCCCCAGCATTTT

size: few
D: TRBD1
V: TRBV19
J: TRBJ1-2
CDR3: CASSRGTENYGYTF
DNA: TGTGCCAGTAGTAGGGGGACAGAGAACTATGGCTACACCTTC

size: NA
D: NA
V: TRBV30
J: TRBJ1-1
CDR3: CAWSRQENTEAFF
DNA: TGTGCCTGGAGCAGACAGGAGAACACTGAAGCTTTCTTT

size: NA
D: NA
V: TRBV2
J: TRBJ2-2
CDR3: CASTMTTTNTGELFF
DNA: TGTGCCAGCACTATGACAACCACGAACACCGGGGAGCTGTTTTTT

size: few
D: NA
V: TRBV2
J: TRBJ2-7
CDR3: CASSPQVLSSYEQYF
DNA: TGTGCCAGCAGTCCACAGGTCCTGAGCTCCTACGAGCAGTACTTC

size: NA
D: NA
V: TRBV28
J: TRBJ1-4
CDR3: CASTLDNEKLFF
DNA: TGTGCCAGCACCCTGGACAATGAAAAACTGTTTTTT

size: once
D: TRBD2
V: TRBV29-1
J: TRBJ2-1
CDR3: CSVPPREGLARSYNEQFF
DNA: TGCAGCGTTCCCCCCAGAGAGGGACTAGCGAGATCCTACAATGAGCAGTTCTTC

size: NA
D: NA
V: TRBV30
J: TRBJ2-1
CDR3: CAWSVASLRGFF
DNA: TGTGCCTGGAGTGTAGCCTCCCTAAGGGGCTTCTTC

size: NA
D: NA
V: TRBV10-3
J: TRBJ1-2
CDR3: CAISDPAGQGSNYGYTF
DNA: TGTGCCATCAGTGACCCAGCCGGCCAGGGCTCTAACTATGGCTACACCTTC

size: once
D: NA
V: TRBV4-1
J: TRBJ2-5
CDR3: CASSHPPFAREYQETQYF
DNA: TGCGCCAGCAGCCACCCGCCGTTTGCTAGAGAGTACCAAGAGACCCAGTACTTC

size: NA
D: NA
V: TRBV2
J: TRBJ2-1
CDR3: CASSEQGQQFF
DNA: TGTGCCAGCAGTGAACAGGGTCAGCAGTTCTTC

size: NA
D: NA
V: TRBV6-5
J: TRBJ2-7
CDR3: CASSYSGQSYEQYF
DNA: TGTGCCAGCAGTTACTCCGGACAGTCATACGAGCAGTACTTC

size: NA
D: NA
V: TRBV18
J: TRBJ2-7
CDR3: CASSPSTVEQYF
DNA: TGTGCCAGCTCACCATCGACCGTCGAGCAGTACTTC

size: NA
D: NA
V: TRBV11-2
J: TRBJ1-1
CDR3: CASRSGLGAFF
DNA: TGTGCCAGCCGATCAGGGCTTGGCGCTTTCTTT

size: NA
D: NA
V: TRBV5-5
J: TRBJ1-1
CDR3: CASLSRLTEAFF
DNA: TGTGCCAGCCTCTCAAGGCTAACTGAAGCTTTCTTT

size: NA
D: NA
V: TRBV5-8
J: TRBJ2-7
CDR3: CASSLEGGWSSYEQYF
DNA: TGTGCCAGCAGCTTGGAAGGCGGGTGGAGCTCGTACGAGCAGTACTTC

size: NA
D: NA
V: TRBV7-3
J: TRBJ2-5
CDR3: CASSRDQSETQYF
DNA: TGTGCCAGCAGCCGAGACCAGAGTGAGACCCAGTACTTC

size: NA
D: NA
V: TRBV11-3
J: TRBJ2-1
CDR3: CASSLGPNNEQFF
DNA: TGTGCCAGCAGCTTAGGGCCAAACAATGAGCAGTTCTTC

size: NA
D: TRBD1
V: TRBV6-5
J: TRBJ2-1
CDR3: CASSQQQGGNEQFF
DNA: TGTGCCAGCAGTCAACAACAGGGGGGTAATGAGCAGTTCTTC

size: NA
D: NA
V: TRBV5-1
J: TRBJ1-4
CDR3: CASSAGAPGEKLFF
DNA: TGCGCCAGCAGCGCCGGGGCCCCAGGTGAAAAACTGTTTTTT

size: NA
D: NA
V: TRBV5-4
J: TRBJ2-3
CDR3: CASSLLGDTQYF
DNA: TGTGCCAGCAGCTTGTTGGGGGATACGCAGTATTTT

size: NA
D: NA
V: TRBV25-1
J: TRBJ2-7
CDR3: CASSESRGTGIIEQYF
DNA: TGTGCCAGCAGTGAATCTAGGGGAACGGGGATAATCGAGCAGTACTTC

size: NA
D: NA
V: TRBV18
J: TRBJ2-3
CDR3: CASSRHSTDTQYF
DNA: TGTGCCAGCTCAAGACACAGCACAGATACGCAGTATTTT

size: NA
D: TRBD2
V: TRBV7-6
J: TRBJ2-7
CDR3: CASSILTSGRRYEQYF
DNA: TGTGCCAGCAGCATCCTCACTAGCGGGAGGCGCTACGAGCAGTACTTC

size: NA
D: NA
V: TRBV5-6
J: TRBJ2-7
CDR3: CASSWQGFHEQYF
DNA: TGTGCCAGCAGCTGGCAGGGATTCCACGAGCAGTACTTC

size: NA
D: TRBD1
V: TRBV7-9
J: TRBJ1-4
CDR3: CAGRQGNNEKLFF
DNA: TGTGCCGGAAGACAGGGGAATAATGAAAAACTGTTTTTT

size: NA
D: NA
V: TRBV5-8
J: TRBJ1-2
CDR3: CASSFTGHMDYGYTF
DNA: TGTGCCAGCAGCTTTACAGGACACATGGACTATGGCTACACCTTC

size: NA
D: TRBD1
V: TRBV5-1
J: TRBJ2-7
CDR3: CASSSTGGSYEQYF
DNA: TGCGCCAGCAGCTCGACAGGGGGCTCCTACGAGCAGTACTTC

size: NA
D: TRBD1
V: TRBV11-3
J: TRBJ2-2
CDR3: CASSRTGSKNTGELFF
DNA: TGTGCCAGCAGCCGGACAGGAAGTAAGAACACCGGGGAGCTGTTTTTT

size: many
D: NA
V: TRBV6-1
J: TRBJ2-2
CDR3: CASIFRVSTGELFF
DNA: TGTGCCAGCATTTTCAGGGTTTCCACCGGGGAGCTGTTTTTT

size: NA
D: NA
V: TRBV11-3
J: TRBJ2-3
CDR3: CASSSSRTDTQYF
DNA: TGTGCCAGCAGCTCCAGCCGCACAGATACGCAGTATTTT

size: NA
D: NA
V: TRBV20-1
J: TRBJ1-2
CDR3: CSGENYGYTF
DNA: TGCAGTGGGGAGAACTATGGCTACACCTTC

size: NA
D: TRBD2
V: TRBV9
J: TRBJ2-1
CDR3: CASSANSGTSGRDEQFF
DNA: TGTGCCAGCAGCGCCAATAGTGGGACTAGCGGGAGGGATGAGCAGTTCTTC

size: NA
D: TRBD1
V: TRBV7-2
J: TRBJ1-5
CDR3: CASRRAGTGFQPQHF
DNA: TGTGCCAGCAGACGTGCCGGGACAGGGTTTCAGCCCCAGCATTTT

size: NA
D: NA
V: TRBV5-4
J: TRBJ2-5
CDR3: CASSFRGPEETQYF
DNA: TGTGCCAGCAGCTTTCGGGGCCCAGAAGAGACCCAGTACTTC

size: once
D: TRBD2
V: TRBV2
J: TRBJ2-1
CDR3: CASRLASGRYNEQFF
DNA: TGTGCCAGCAGGTTGGCGAGCGGGAGGTACAATGAGCAGTTCTTC

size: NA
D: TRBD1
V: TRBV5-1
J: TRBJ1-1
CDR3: CASSLGQGRMNTEAFF
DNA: TGCGCCAGCAGCTTGGGACAGGGGAGGATGAACACTGAAGCTTTCTTT

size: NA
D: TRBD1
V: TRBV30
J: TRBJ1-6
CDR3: CALTGWNSPLHF
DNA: TGTGCCTTGACAGGGTGGAATTCACCCCTCCACTTT

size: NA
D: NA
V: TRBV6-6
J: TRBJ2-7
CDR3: CASSYRDRGYEQYF
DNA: TGTGCCAGCAGTTATCGCGATCGCGGCTACGAGCAGTACTTC

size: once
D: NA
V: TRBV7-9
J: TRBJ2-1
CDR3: CASSLASDYYNEQFF
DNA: TGTGCCAGCAGCTTAGCTAGCGACTACTACAATGAGCAGTTCTTC

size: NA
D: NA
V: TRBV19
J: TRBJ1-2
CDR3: CATTPGAAANYGYTF
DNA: TGTGCCACCACACCCGGAGCAGCAGCTAACTATGGCTACACCTTC